The clone carrying this T cell receptor beta chain has only a few counts. The CDR3 is made up of 11 amino acids. Germline V lookup: CDR1 SEHNR, CDR2 FQNEAQ (reference sequence). The V and J ends lost 5 bases and 9 bases respectively, with 11 bases between them. Libraries were prepared by immunoSEQ multiplex PCR; TCRdb keeps only in-frame clonotypes and omits some of them. The sample contains roughly 70,000 clones, roughly 84% of which appear only once. This sample is part of a study of control samples from healthy donors and cancer patients. Sequencing used blood. The genes are TRBV7-9 and TRBJ2-7; either TRBD1 or TRBD2 may supply D (5 bases each). The origin of this receptor is a man aged 45-65 years in good health. CDR3 DNA sequence: TGTGCCAGCAGCACTAATGGGGGGCAGTACTTC. Encoded protein: CASSTNGGQYF.